One sample yielded the 15 T cell receptor beta chains listed below, sequenced in a study of CD8 T cell repertoires and HIV-1 epitope variants. This table comes from immunoSEQ multiplex PCR, and its TCRdb copy is limited to in-frame clones, with some not included. The table lists 3,000 to 3,500 clones, 69% of them singletons. For these receptors, no antigen is known. The sequenced material came from cultured CD8+ T cells derived from PBMCs. The receptors shown here come from a male donor with HIV.

This clone has only a few counts. The chain uses TRBV29-1 and TRBJ2-1; the match to TRBD1 covers 9 bases. V was clipped by 6 bases and J by 14 bases; unmatched bases: 14. The CDR3 has 13 amino acids. CDR1 is SQVTM and CDR2 is ANQGSEA in the germline V gene. The CDR3 region is CSVIGQGLWEKFF. The CDR3 DNA is TGCAGCGTGATAGGACAGGGGCTTTGGGAAAAGTTCTTC.

The V and J genes are TRBV28 and TRBJ2-7; 7 bases map to TRBD1. Germline CDR1 reads MDHEN; CDR2 reads SYDVKM. Losses at the gene ends were 6 bases for V and 2 bases for J; bases not matched to a gene: 13. The CDR3 consists of 16 residues. The CDR3 is CASSWEGTARAYEQYF. The DNA for the CDR3 is TGTGCCAGCAGCTGGGAAGGGACAGCCAGGGCCTACGAGCAGTACTTC.

V gene TRBV7-3 combines with J gene TRBJ2-3; D uncertain. Germline V CDR1 and CDR2: SGHTA, FQGTGA. The ends were cut back, 1 base at V and 6 bases at J, with 8 bases in the middle. The CDR3 is 13 amino acids. The CDR3 DNA is TGTGCCAGCAGCTTAAACCCCAGCGATACGCAGTATTTT. Its protein product is CASSLNPSDTQYF.

The chain links TRBV30 to TRBJ2-7, with 10 nucleotides matching TRBD2. J was trimmed by 4 bases and V by 6 bases; bases with no gene match: 12. Germline CDR1 and CDR2: GTSNPN and SVGIG (reference sequence). This CDR3 has 15 residues. The CDR3, as DNA: TGTGCCTGCCTCGAGCTCCTAGCGGGGGCGTACGAGCAGTACTTC. Translated: CACLELLAGAYEQYF.

By share of the sample, this clone is hyperexpanded. V gene TRBV28 combines with J gene TRBJ1-1, with 10 nucleotides matching TRBD1. The germline V gene encodes CDR1 MDHEN and CDR2 SYDVKM. With 4 bases clipped from V and 4 bases from J, the junction kept 12 bases outside the gene matches. The CDR3 contains 17 residues. Here the CDR3 reads CASSSPGTGVISTEAFF. The CDR3 coding sequence is TGTGCCAGCAGTTCCCCCGGGACAGGGGTGATTTCCACTGAAGCTTTCTTT.

The chain is built from TRBV19 and TRBJ2-7; a weak D match, TRBD1 (6 bases). The germline V gene has CDR1 LNHDA and CDR2 SQIVND (reference sequence). There are 14 residues in the CDR3. V was clipped by 5 bases and J by 3 bases, with 14 bases between them. Here the CDR3 DNA reads TGTGCCAGTAGTGCGGACAGCCAGTTCTACGAGCAGTACTTC. Residues: CASSADSQFYEQYF.

The chain recombines TRBV27 with TRBJ2-1, with D unclear. Trimming shortened V by 4 bases and J by 0 bases, and 7 bases separated the two germline ends. The CDR3 contains 14 residues. From germline, CDR1 is MNHEY and CDR2 SMNVEV (reference sequence). As DNA, the CDR3 is TGTGCCAGCAGTTCCGAATCCTCCTACAATGAGCAGTTCTTC. It specifies CASSSESSYNEQFF.

The chain joins TRBV19 to TRBJ2-1; 11 nucleotides match TRBD2. The CDR3 consists of 17 residues. Trimming took 5 bases from V and 6 from J; bases not matched to a gene: 12. Germline-derived CDR1 and CDR2 are LNHDA and SQIVND (reference sequence). CDR3 loop: CASSPSLAGGLVNEQFF. CDR3 DNA sequence: TGTGCCAGTAGTCCCAGTTTAGCGGGGGGGCTCGTCAATGAGCAGTTCTTC. Drawing the rest from reference TRBV19 and TRBJ2-1, the complete variable domain is DGGITQSPKYLFRKEGQNVTLSCEQNLNHDAMYWYRQDPGQGLRLIYYSQIVNDFQKGDIAEGYSVSREKKESFPLTVTSAQKNPTAFYLCASSPSLAGGLVNEQFFGPGTRLTVL.

The chain uses TRBV28 and TRBJ2-7, with TRBD2 matching over 12 bases. Unmatched junction bases numbered 8, after V lost 5 bases and J lost 3 bases. Germline V gives CDR1 MDHEN, CDR2 SYDVKM. The CDR3 spans 16 residues. The CDR3 spells CASSPLGLAGFYEQYF. For the CDR3, the DNA is TGTGCCAGCAGTCCCCTGGGACTAGCGGGTTTCTACGAGCAGTACTTC.

The chain is built from TRBV2 and TRBJ2-7; 8 bases agree with TRBD1. The CDR3 sequence is 13 residues long. With V trimmed by 7 bases and J by 3 bases, 5 bases remained unmatched. CDR1 is SNHLY and CDR2 is FYNNEI in the germline V gene. The DNA for the CDR3 is TGTGCCAGCATCCCGGACAGGGACTACGAGCAGTACTTC. As protein: CASIPDRDYEQYF.

This chain links TRBV6-6 with TRBJ2-5, with 12 nucleotides matching TRBD2. V trimming: 3 bases; J trimming: 7 bases; junction bases outside the gene matches: 9. The CDR3 extends over 16 amino acids. Germline V gene sequence: CDR1 MNHNY, CDR2 SVGAGI (reference sequence). CDR3: CASSYLAGGDKRTQYF. The CDR3 DNA is TGTGCCAGCAGTTATCTAGCGGGGGGGGACAAAAGGACCCAGTACTTC.

This chain's CDR3 is CASSDGLAGGHTQYF. In nucleotides, the CDR3 is TGTGCCAGCAGTGACGGACTAGCGGGGGGGCATACGCAGTATTTT. The chain has TRBV6-4 and TRBJ2-3; 15 bases agree with TRBD2. The J segment lost 7 bases and the V segment lost 2 bases, leaving 1 base of the junction unmatched. The V gene's germline CDR1 is MRHNA and CDR2 SNTAGT. The CDR3 extends over 15 amino acids.

The rearrangement links TRBV13 to TRBJ2-1, with 14 bases aligning to TRBD2. This CDR3 is built from 15 residues. Germline V gene lookup returns CDR1 PRHDT and CDR2 FYEKMQ (reference sequence). V lost 4 bases to trimming and J lost 8 bases; unmatched junction nucleotides: 4. The CDR3 reads CASSSGLAGGHEQFF. The CDR3, as DNA: TGTGCCAGCAGCTCCGGACTAGCGGGAGGACATGAGCAGTTCTTC. Together with reference TRBV13 and TRBJ2-1, the CDR3 gives the full variable domain: AAGVIQSPRHLIKEKRETATLKCYPIPRHDTVYWYQQGPGQDPQFLISFYEKMQSDKGSIPDRFSAQQFSDYHSELNMSSLELGDSALYFCASSSGLAGGHEQFFGPGTRLTVL.

CDR3 sequence reads: CASSPGSGAQYF. The CDR3 bases are TGTGCCAGCTCACCGGGGTCCGGGGCCCAGTACTTC. The V gene is TRBV18, the J gene TRBJ2-5; perhaps TRBD2 as D (5 bases). This CDR3 spans 12 amino acids. The V and J ends lost 3 bases and 9 bases respectively, with 11 bases between them. Germline V lookup: CDR1 KGHSH, CDR2 LQKENI.

This clone appeared a single time. The genes are TRBV28 and TRBJ2-7, with D perhaps matching TRBD1 (6 bases). The CDR3 has 15 residues. Germline V gives CDR1 MDHEN, CDR2 SYDVKM. Trimming removed 3 bases from V and 3 bases from J, with 15 bases in between. CDR3 sequence (DNA): TGTGCCAGCAGTTTCAGAGTCAGGGGAGTCTACGAGCAGTACTTC. Residues: CASSFRVRGVYEQYF.